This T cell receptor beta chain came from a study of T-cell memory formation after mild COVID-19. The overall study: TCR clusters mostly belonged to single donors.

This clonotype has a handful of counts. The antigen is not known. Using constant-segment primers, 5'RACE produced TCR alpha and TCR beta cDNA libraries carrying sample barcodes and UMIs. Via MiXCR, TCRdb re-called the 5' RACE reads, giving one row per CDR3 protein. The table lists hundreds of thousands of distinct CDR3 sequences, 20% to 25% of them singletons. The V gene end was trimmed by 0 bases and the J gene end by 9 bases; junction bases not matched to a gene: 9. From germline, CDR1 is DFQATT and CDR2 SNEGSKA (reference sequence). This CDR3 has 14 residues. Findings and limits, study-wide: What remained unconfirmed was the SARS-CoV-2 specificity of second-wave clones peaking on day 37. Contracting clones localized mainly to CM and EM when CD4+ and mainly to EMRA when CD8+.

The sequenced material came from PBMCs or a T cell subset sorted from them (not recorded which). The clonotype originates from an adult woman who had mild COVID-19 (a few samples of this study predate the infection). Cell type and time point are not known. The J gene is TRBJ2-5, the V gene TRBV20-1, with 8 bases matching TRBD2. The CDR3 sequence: CSARDGLAGRAQYF. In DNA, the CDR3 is TGCAGTGCTAGAGATGGCCTAGCGGGCCGGGCCCAGTACTTC.